The sequence of this TCR beta chain was determined in a study of shared clonotypes between healthy human individuals. Study at large: Used for every donor were three CD4 naive, three CD4 memory, two CD8 naive and one CD8 memory plate.

Germline-derived CDR1 and CDR2 are SGDLS and YYNGEE. Trimming removed 0 bases from V and 10 bases from J, with 14 bases in between. The CDR3 sequence is 14 residues long. Here immunoSEQ multiplex PCR was the method, and the copy in TCRdb shows in-frame clones only, minus some. The data hold 2.5 million or so clones, with approximately 90% observed a single time. This receptor was taken from a man aged 18 to 30 in good health. Sequenced sample: naive CD4+ T cells sorted from blood. The subset here: CD45RA+ positively selected. J is TRBJ2-1 and V is TRBV9; possible D gene TRBD1, 6 bases. As DNA, the CDR3 is TGTGCCAGCAGCGTAGAGGGACAAATAATGGAGCAGTTCTTC. Its protein product is CASSVEGQIMEQFF. Variable domain in full (rest from reference TRBV9 and TRBJ2-1): DSGVTQTPKHLITATGQRVTLRCSPRSGDLSVYWYQQSLDQGLQFLIQYYNGEERAKGNILERFSAQQFPDLHSELNLSSLELGDSALYFCASSVEGQIMEQFFGPGTRLTVL.